The 5 T cell receptor beta chains listed next were all sequenced from one sample in a study of T cells in Graves' hyperthyroidism and ophthalmopathy. RNA transcripts provided the source from which TCR beta CDR3 regions were amplified. First-round RT-PCR of the TCR CDR3 relied on the HTBI primer set. TCRdb analysed the multiplex PCR reads with MiXCR anew, one entry per CDR3 protein. Among over 300,000 distinct CDR3 sequences listed, approximately 14% were seen once. The sequenced material came from blood. The receptor source for this set is a woman in her sixties or seventies with Graves' hyperthyroidism.

The rearrangement joins TRBV5-4 to TRBJ2-5, with D maybe TRBD1 (6 bases). The CDR3 spans 15 residues. Between the trimmed V and J ends, which lost 1 base and 1 base, there was a span of 11 bases. The germline V gene has CDR1 SGHNT and CDR2 YYREEE (reference sequence). The CDR3 region is CASSLFRGPQETQYF. CDR3 nucleotides: TGTGCCAGCAGCTTGTTCAGGGGCCCCCAAGAGACCCAGTACTTC.

The gene calls are TRBV20-1 and TRBJ1-5, with a possible D match to TRBD1 (6 bases). Germline CDR1 reads DFQATT; CDR2 reads SNEGSKA (reference sequence). V lost 0 bases, J lost 0 bases, and 12 bases lay in between. The CDR3 sequence is 16 residues long. CDR3 sequence reads: CSARDWDKHSNQPQHF. The DNA for the CDR3 is TGCAGTGCTAGAGATTGGGACAAACATAGCAATCAGCCCCAGCATTTT.

The sample holds many counts of this clonotype. The chain carries TRBV2 and TRBJ2-1; D gene unclear. The length of the CDR3 is 14 residues. CDR1 is SNHLY and CDR2 is FYNNEI in the germline V gene. V was pared by 6 bases and J by 8 bases, with 17 bases between. CDR3 sequence (DNA): TGTGCCAGCAGCCCGATCACGGCGTTCGATGAGCAGTTCTTC. Translating gives CASSPITAFDEQFF.

This clonotype was seen more than once but under ten times. This chain joins TRBV9 and TRBJ2-2, with 8 bases fitting TRBD2. V lost 0 bases and J lost 4; bases outside the gene matches: 11. The CDR3 loop spans 18 amino acids. Germline CDR1 and CDR2: SGDLS and YYNGEE. The CDR3, as DNA: TGTGCCAGCAGCGTAGGACCCCAAGCGGGAGTGGGCACCGGGGAGCTGTTTTTT. Translated, it gives CASSVGPQAGVGTGELFF.

This chain uses TRBV5-4 with TRBJ1-2, with 7 bases lining up with TRBD1. In germline, CDR1 is SGHNT, CDR2 YYREEE (reference sequence). This CDR3 spans 14 amino acids. With V trimmed by 4 bases and J by 1 base, 4 bases remained unmatched. The CDR3 bases are TGTGCCAGCAGCAAGGGACAGAATAACTATGGCTACACCTTC. This encodes CASSKGQNNYGYTF.